Listed below are T cell receptor beta chains from one sample, sequenced in a study of siplizumab effects on memory and regulatory T cells. Assay: immunoSEQ multiplex PCR; the TCRdb copy retains only in-frame clones and omits some. This sample has roughly 93,000 clones; around 94% occur once, and the top ten carry approximately 1.2%. Sequenced sample: non-Treg CD4+ T cells sorted from blood. These receptors came from a human donor in good health. Each CDR3 is given with its conserved first and last residue. Each record gives: clone size, D gene, J gene, V gene, CDR3 DNA, CDR3 protein. The D gene is left open where the match is weak. Some rows have no size entry. The others give once, few or many, or a class for an expanded clone.

clone_size: NA; d_call: NA; j_call: TRBJ1-3; v_call: TRBV19; cdr3_nt: TGTGCCAGTAGTATCCCCGGGACACTCTTCGGAAACACCATATATTTT; cdr3_aa: CASSIPGTLFGNTIYF
clone_size: NA; d_call: NA; j_call: TRBJ1-5; v_call: TRBV5-8; cdr3_nt: TGTGCCAGCAGCCCTTCACAGCTGGGGGGCAGTCAGCCCCAGCATTTT; cdr3_aa: CASSPSQLGGSQPQHF
clone_size: NA; d_call: TRBD1; j_call: TRBJ2-7; v_call: TRBV19; cdr3_nt: TGTGCCAGTAGTAAGGGGACCCTTAATCCGGACAGGAGGTACGAGCAGTACTTC; cdr3_aa: CASSKGTLNPDRRYEQYF
clone_size: NA; d_call: NA; j_call: TRBJ1-3; v_call: TRBV4-1; cdr3_nt: TGCGCCAGCAGCCAAGAGGACTCTGGAAACACCATATATTTT; cdr3_aa: CASSQEDSGNTIYF
clone_size: NA; d_call: TRBD1; j_call: TRBJ1-2; v_call: TRBV7-9; cdr3_nt: TGTGCCAGCAGCGCGTCCGACAGGGCCGGTGGCTACACCTTC; cdr3_aa: CASSASDRAGGYTF
clone_size: NA; d_call: NA; j_call: TRBJ2-7; v_call: TRBV30; cdr3_nt: TGTGCCTGGAGTGTGGGTGGCGAGCAGTACTTC; cdr3_aa: CAWSVGGEQYF
clone_size: NA; d_call: NA; j_call: TRBJ1-4; v_call: TRBV6-6; cdr3_nt: TGTGCCAGCAGTTACTCGGGCAGGAATGAAAAACTGTTTTTT; cdr3_aa: CASSYSGRNEKLFF
clone_size: NA; d_call: NA; j_call: TRBJ2-3; v_call: TRBV18; cdr3_nt: TGTGCCAGCTCACCCCCCCCGGCAGATACGCAGTATTTT; cdr3_aa: CASSPPPADTQYF
clone_size: NA; d_call: TRBD2; j_call: TRBJ2-3; v_call: TRBV7-2; cdr3_nt: TGTGCCAGAATAGCGGGAGGAAGGGATACGCAGTATTTT; cdr3_aa: CARIAGGRDTQYF
clone_size: NA; d_call: NA; j_call: TRBJ1-1; v_call: TRBV28; cdr3_nt: TGTGCCAGCAATGACCGGACAGTCGAAGCTTTCTTT; cdr3_aa: CASNDRTVEAFF
clone_size: once; d_call: NA; j_call: TRBJ1-4; v_call: TRBV4-1; cdr3_nt: TGCGCCAGCAGCCACTTACCCCCCGACAGCGAAACTAATGAAAAACTGTTTTTT; cdr3_aa: CASSHLPPDSETNEKLFF
clone_size: NA; d_call: NA; j_call: TRBJ1-5; v_call: TRBV6-1; cdr3_nt: TGTGCCAGCAGCGAAGGTCCCTCTCCCAGGCCCCAGCATTTT; cdr3_aa: CASSEGPSPRPQHF
clone_size: NA; d_call: TRBD2; j_call: TRBJ2-3; v_call: TRBV18; cdr3_nt: TGTGCCAGCACGAGACTAGCGGGGGGCACAGATACGCAGTATTTT; cdr3_aa: CASTRLAGGTDTQYF
clone_size: NA; d_call: NA; j_call: TRBJ2-7; v_call: TRBV5-1; cdr3_nt: TGCGCCAGCAGCTTGGTTGGCAGGGTCTACGAGCAGTACTTC; cdr3_aa: CASSLVGRVYEQYF
clone_size: NA; d_call: NA; j_call: TRBJ2-6; v_call: TRBV28; cdr3_nt: TGTGCCAGCAGTTTAGGGGGGACCGGGTGGGCCAACGTCCTGACTTTC; cdr3_aa: CASSLGGTGWANVLTF
clone_size: NA; d_call: NA; j_call: TRBJ2-2; v_call: TRBV6-5; cdr3_nt: TGTGCCAGCGGAACAGCTGGCGGGGAGCTGTTTTTT; cdr3_aa: CASGTAGGELFF
clone_size: NA; d_call: TRBD1; j_call: TRBJ2-2; v_call: TRBV19; cdr3_nt: TGTGCCAGTAGTACCGCAGGGGGCGCGACCGGGGAGCTGTTTTTT; cdr3_aa: CASSTAGGATGELFF
clone_size: NA; d_call: NA; j_call: TRBJ2-6; v_call: TRBV28; cdr3_nt: TGTGCCAGCAGTCGGCCCTCTGGGGCCAACGTCCTGACTTTC; cdr3_aa: CASSRPSGANVLTF
clone_size: NA; d_call: TRBD1; j_call: TRBJ2-5; v_call: TRBV28; cdr3_nt: TGTGCCAGCAGTTTAGGGGACAGGGCCCAAGAGACCCAGTACTTC; cdr3_aa: CASSLGDRAQETQYF
clone_size: once; d_call: NA; j_call: TRBJ1-4; v_call: TRBV29-1; cdr3_nt: TGCAGCGTTGGGGGCGCGGGTGAAAAACTGTTTTTT; cdr3_aa: CSVGGAGEKLFF
clone_size: NA; d_call: TRBD2; j_call: TRBJ2-7; v_call: TRBV28; cdr3_nt: TGTGCCAGCAGCCCCGGGACTAGCGGATACTACGAGCAGTACTTC; cdr3_aa: CASSPGTSGYYEQYF
clone_size: NA; d_call: NA; j_call: TRBJ2-7; v_call: TRBV10-3; cdr3_nt: TGTGCCACAGGTGACAGCTCCTACGAGCAGTACTTC; cdr3_aa: CATGDSSYEQYF
clone_size: NA; d_call: NA; j_call: TRBJ2-7; v_call: TRBV18; cdr3_nt: TGTGCCAGCTCACCGCCCACCTACGAGCAGTACTTC; cdr3_aa: CASSPPTYEQYF
clone_size: NA; d_call: NA; j_call: TRBJ2-1; v_call: TRBV27; cdr3_nt: TGTGCCAGCAGTTTATCGATCCGTTACAATGAGCAGTTCTTC; cdr3_aa: CASSLSIRYNEQFF
clone_size: NA; d_call: NA; j_call: TRBJ2-3; v_call: TRBV10-3; cdr3_nt: TGTGCCCAACAGCCAGACCTAGGGGTAACGCAGTATTTT; cdr3_aa: CAQQPDLGVTQYF
clone_size: once; d_call: NA; j_call: TRBJ2-4; v_call: TRBV5-1; cdr3_nt: TGCGCCAGCAGCTTAACCGAAAACATTCAGTACTTC; cdr3_aa: CASSLTENIQYF
clone_size: NA; d_call: NA; j_call: TRBJ2-1; v_call: TRBV29-1; cdr3_nt: TGCAGCGCCCTGGAAGGTGAGCAGTTCTTC; cdr3_aa: CSALEGEQFF
clone_size: NA; d_call: NA; j_call: TRBJ1-5; v_call: TRBV28; cdr3_nt: TGTGCCAGCAGTTTTCAACGGGGAACTAATCAGCCCCAGCATTTT; cdr3_aa: CASSFQRGTNQPQHF
clone_size: NA; d_call: TRBD1; j_call: TRBJ1-3; v_call: TRBV7-3; cdr3_nt: TGTGCCAGCAGCTTAGGCGGGACAGAGTCTGGAAACACCATATATTTT; cdr3_aa: CASSLGGTESGNTIYF
clone_size: once; d_call: NA; j_call: TRBJ1-2; v_call: TRBV28; cdr3_nt: TGTGCCAGCAGTTTTCAGGGTAGGACGAACTATGGCTACACCTTC; cdr3_aa: CASSFQGRTNYGYTF
clone_size: NA; d_call: TRBD1; j_call: TRBJ2-2; v_call: TRBV11-3; cdr3_nt: TGTGCCAGCAGCCCCGGGACAGCGAACACCGGGGAGCTGTTTTTT; cdr3_aa: CASSPGTANTGELFF
clone_size: NA; d_call: NA; j_call: TRBJ1-5; v_call: TRBV5-8; cdr3_nt: TGTGCCAGCAGCTTGGGGGGGAGGGTCCTGTTGCCCCAGCATTTT; cdr3_aa: CASSLGGRVLLPQHF
clone_size: NA; d_call: TRBD1; j_call: TRBJ2-2; v_call: TRBV14; cdr3_nt: TGTGCCAGCAGCCAGGGACAGAGACTTGGCGGGGAGCTGTTTTTT; cdr3_aa: CASSQGQRLGGELFF